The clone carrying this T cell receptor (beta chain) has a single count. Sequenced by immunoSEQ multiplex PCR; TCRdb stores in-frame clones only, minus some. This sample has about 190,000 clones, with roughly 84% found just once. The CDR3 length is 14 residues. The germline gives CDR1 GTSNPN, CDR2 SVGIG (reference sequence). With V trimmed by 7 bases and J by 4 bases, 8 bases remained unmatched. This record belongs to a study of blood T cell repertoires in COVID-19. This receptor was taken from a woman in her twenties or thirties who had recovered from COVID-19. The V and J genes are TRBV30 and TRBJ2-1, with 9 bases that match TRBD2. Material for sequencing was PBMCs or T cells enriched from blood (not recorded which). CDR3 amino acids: CASLGSGRYNEQFF. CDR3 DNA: TGTGCCTCGCTAGGTAGCGGGAGATACAATGAGCAGTTCTTC.